This paragraph covers one TCR beta chain sequence. Its antigen has not been determined. Qualities for individual bases were not recorded, and no much larger clone is one base off. This record belongs to a study of cytomegalovirus exposure and HLA in healthy donors (dated by TCRdb to the late 2010s). Regarding the study in general: An earlier analysis of fewer than 750 of the donors reported approximately 280 Gb of sequence data and 90 million to 120 million unique TCR beta sequences obtained from around 170 million T cells. Roughly 300 gigabases of sequencing data and around 85 million unique TCR sequences made up an early release that covered nearly 650 HLA-typed donors. Of the 300 to 450 genotyped donors, about 84% fell in the genetic ancestry cluster associated with self-reported Caucasian donors. The study aimed to test whether cataloging public T cell receptors could reveal signatures of past pathogen exposure. The T cell repertoires of about 700 subjects were profiled by immunosequencing and related to cytomegalovirus serostatus. In addition to the first cohort of 650 to 750 subjects, a separate validation cohort of 130 or so different subjects was used. High-throughput TCR immunosequencing, statistical association of individual TCRs with disease status, and machine learning were combined to predict cytomegalovirus infection status. In a later analysis, previously published TCR beta repertoires from several hundred donors were re-analyzed and high-resolution HLA genotyping was added so that TCR occurrence patterns could be studied. Rather than drawing on any new phenotypic data, the later analysis identified candidate immune exposures from TCR beta sequences and the way those sequences occurred across donors. To decide whether each TCR beta V gene segment behaved as functional or pseudogenic, an earlier analysis of approximately 600 of the donors relied on high-throughput TCR beta sequencing. Alongside the repertoire data, information on donor age, sex, ethnicity and CMV serostatus was compiled. Genome-wide SNP genotypes for about 55% of the roughly 670 donors were used in a later genetic analysis, which treated that subset as a discovery cohort. All discovery cohort repertoires had been generated using a single sequencing platform. Class I and class II HLA loci were covered by the typing at four-digit resolution. The number of donors typed differed by locus, with 629-630 for A, B, C, DRB1 and DQB1, more than 500 for DQA1, 600 to 610 for DPA1, and 400 to 490 for DPB1. Four to six DR-DQ haplotypes were handled as single units for association and clustering, since linkage in the cohort was strong. Across some 400 genotyped donors of the cohort, an average of about 220,000 unique TCR beta nucleotide sequences per donor were sequenced, and 15% to 20% of those sequences were non-productive. What the study reported, not specific to this receptor: The sequencing pipeline was judged likely to have produced a cluster of highly shared sequence variants as a technical artifact. Because the 87-base-pair reads could not distinguish some IMGT-functional V segments, including TRBV6-2 and TRBV6-3, those segments were excluded. A later genetic analysis associated a missense DCLRE1C variant with V-gene and J-gene trimming of TCR beta chains, and an independent cohort replicated the association. Immune exposure information for the cohort was limited to CMV serostatus. Specific HLA alleles were associated with 15,000 to 20,000 TCR beta sequences at a false discovery rate of 0.05 in a later analysis. A further reported finding was that TCR beta sequences accurately predicted the HLA-A and HLA-B alleles for most subjects in the first cohort. Broadly in line with IMGT annotations, most TCR beta V segments showed up in productive rearrangements about 87% or about 30% of the time in an earlier analysis of about 500 of the donors. Compared with the 666-donor mean, donors in an Asian-associated ancestry cluster had fewer N-insertions in productive TCRs, according to a later genetic analysis. Most TCR sequences were seen in very few donors, while some public TCRs were found in many individuals. The study gave a list of about 160 TCR beta chains associated with cytomegalovirus. When HLA alleles, especially DR and DQ, strongly co-occurred, attributing TCR associations to individual alleles was difficult. The authors suggested that the approach could potentially be extended to other disease states and immunological phenotypes. In a later analysis, most CMV-associated TCR beta chains were found to appear HLA-restricted, with HLA associations seemingly driven largely by CMV exposure. Sequencing depth was assumed to be roughly uniform across donors in the presence/absence analyses, though that assumption may not hold. The classifier was reported to diagnose cytomegalovirus status with high specificity and sensitivity in both the original and validation cohorts. According to a later analysis, parvovirus B19, influenza, CMV and Epstein-Barr virus appeared linked to several top co-occurrence clusters. Compared with equally common non-associated chains, HLA-associated TCR beta chains in a later analysis were more clonally expanded and had lower generation probabilities. Seventeen rarely observed V segments, including chromosome 9 orphons, were excluded from the earlier analysis of about 600 of the donors because counts were too low. The cohort was sequenced for TCR beta chains only, and without alpha or paired-chain data the features that could be detected were limited. Because HLA typing was unavailable for some donors at each locus, only the typed subset was used in association tests. A few of the identified cytomegalovirus-associated TCR beta chains were confirmed in vitro to be specific for cytomegalovirus antigens. In a later analysis, the rate of TCR association differed among HLA loci, with DRB1 alleles having the most associated TCRs and HLA-C alleles having the fewest. Linkage disequilibrium might explain the correlated functional status among segregating V segments, but an unknown experimental factor could not be excluded.

The cohort comprised fewer than 700 healthy bone marrow donors. At the time of sampling, all cohort members were nominally healthy, though unrecorded immune exposures were likely present. The donor tested CMV seronegative and was one of the 352 seronegative cohort members. A peripheral blood sample was provided by each donor, and peripheral blood mononuclear cells were used for TCR beta sequencing. Genomic DNA was extracted from the blood cell samples with the Qiagen DNeasy Blood Extraction Kit. Libraries were made using the immunoSEQ multiplex PCR assay. The multiplex PCR relied on a mix of 60 forward primers for TCR Vbeta segments and 13 reverse primers for TCR Jbeta segments. A multiplex PCR assay on genomic DNA amplified the CDR3 region of rearranged TCR beta genes. The Illumina HiSeq System was used to sequence the amplified TCR beta libraries as 87-base-pair reads. Turning to the authors' computational methods: A later analysis tallied about 77 million unique TCR beta chains across the 666 repertoires, and some 10 million of those chains were shared by two or more donors. Raw reads were error-corrected and collapsed into unique sequences by a nearest-neighbor algorithm in which closely related sequences were merged to remove PCR and sequencing errors. V, D and J gene segments were assigned by aligning CDR3 sequences to IMGT reference sequences. For a sequence to be retained, a match of at least six nucleotides to both a V gene segment and a J gene segment was required. Rearrangements were called productive when the CDR3 lacked stop codons and stayed in frame with V and J; all others were non-productive. CDR3 was defined according to IMGT convention as the region running from the second conserved V-encoded cysteine to the conserved J-encoded phenylalanine. Sequences without an unambiguous match to a single V gene segment were excluded from the earlier analysis of several hundred of the donors. In an earlier analysis of around 600 of the donors, V segments were called functional above 56.7% productive rearrangements and were called segregating when the between-donor standard deviation exceeded 5%. To diagnose cytomegalovirus status from the catalog of TCR beta chain sequences, a statistical classification framework was built. V and J gene assignment, in a later analysis, came from comparing TCR nucleotide sequences with IMGT/GENE-DB human TR gene sequences. A later analysis assigned CDR3 sequences and most-parsimonious VDJ recombination scenarios with the TCRdist pipeline. A later analysis defined each TCR beta chain by its CDR3 amino acid sequence plus V-gene family, and excluded reads lacking a unique V-gene family. A later analysis removed several hundred highly shared, low-generation-probability nucleotide sequences to deal with suspected cross-contamination and a sequencing artifact. In a later analysis, a clonal expansion index for each public chain was calculated from normalized within-repertoire ranks of inferred template counts. In a later analysis, generation probabilities were computed with a VDJ recombination model fitted to out-of-frame rearrangements, and the resulting probabilities were checked against IGoR. In a later analysis, hypergeometric tests were used to score TCR-TCR, TCR-HLA and TCR-CMV co-occurrence, with a repertoire-size bias correction applied to TCR pairs. In a later analysis, false discovery rates were estimated by permuting HLA or CMV assignments 20 times. In a later analysis, co-occurring TCRs were grouped with DBSCAN, and TCRdist sequence similarity was added when clustering was performed within HLA-allele-positive subsets. Repertoires with fewer than 30,000 or more than 120,000 public chains, plus five repertoires with anomalous nucleotide sharing, were excluded from co-occurrence clustering. What TCRdb holds here is the immuneACCESS table cut down to in-frame rearrangements. Part of the clones is not present; checked against another copy, under half of the missing clones reflect an unresolved V gene, and the others are unexplained. V and J calls and clone size are those listed in that table; D and trimming were worked out from the DNA. The sample contains under 200,000 clones, approximately 78% of them found a single time. The ten top clones hold approximately 2% of the sample.

According to the germline V gene, CDR1 reads SGHRS and CDR2 reads YFSETQ. The trim is 4 bases for V and 0 bases for J, with a gap of 23 bases between the germline ends. From the cysteine up to the phenylalanine, the CDR3 has a length of 20 residues. Only the CDR3 part of the read is kept: 60 bases, read in frame from the first base. This clonotype was sampled from a woman younger than 35 in good health and CMV-seronegative. Recombination joined TRBV5-1 with TRBJ2-6; a tentative D match to TRBD2 spans 6 bases. The sample comprised PBMCs. The CDR3 in this case is CASSVAAGSSPNSGANVLTF. The nucleotide sequence reads TGCGCCAGCAGCGTGGCGGCGGGATCGTCGCCTAACTCTGGGGCCAACGTCCTGACTTTC.